This passage covers 21 T cell receptor beta chains from one sample sequenced in a study of shared clonotypes between healthy human individuals. Sequencing was performed with immunoSEQ multiplex PCR; in TCRdb, only in-frame clones are kept and a portion is missing. The repertoire has some 2.4 million clones, 90% to 95% of them found once; the top ten carry around 0.37%. The sample was naive CD4+ T cells from PBMCs. As for subset: CD45RA+ positively selected. The receptors come from a man between 18 and 29 years old in good health. Some clones in this sample may be carry-over from other donors' samples.

The V and J genes are TRBV18 and TRBJ2-7, with a weak D call TRBD2 (6 bases). Looked up from germline, CDR1 is KGHSH and CDR2 is LQKENI. Trimming removed 0 bases from V and 6 bases from J, with 18 bases in between. This CDR3 has 16 amino acids. Here the CDR3 reads CASSPPVFGGKGEQYF. CDR3 nucleotide sequence: TGTGCCAGCTCACCACCGGTATTTGGGGGGAAAGGCGAGCAGTACTTC.

CDR3 DNA: TGTGCCAGCAGTTTTCCACTAGCGGGAGGGAAAGATACGCAGTATTTT. Translation gives CASSFPLAGGKDTQYF. This rearrangement joins TRBV27 to TRBJ2-3; 13 bases are a match to TRBD2. The J segment lost 5 bases and the V segment lost 3 bases, leaving 5 bases of the junction unmatched. Germline V CDR1 and CDR2: MNHEY, SMNVEV (reference sequence). The CDR3 has 16 amino acids.

Worth noting for this clone: Other DNA sequences within the sample encode an identical CDR3. The chain recombines TRBV5-1 with TRBJ2-3, with D tentatively TRBD1 or TRBD2 (5 bases each). The V end lost 0 bases, the J end lost 0 bases, and 8 bases lay between the germline ends. The CDR3 sequence is 15 residues long. CDR1 SGHRS and CDR2 YFSETQ come from the germline V gene. CDR3 sequence (DNA): TGCGCCAGCAGCTTGGCACGGGGCAGCACAGATACGCAGTATTTT. Protein sequence: CASSLARGSTDTQYF.

Of note for this clone: This CDR3 is also generated by other DNA sequences in the sample. The chain carries TRBV18 and TRBJ2-7; D unresolved. The CDR3 covers 13 residues. Per germline, CDR1 KGHSH and CDR2 LQKENI. Trimming stripped 3 bases from V and 0 bases from J, with 6 bases between. CDR3 coding DNA: TGTGCCAGCTCACCTGATAGCTCCTACGAGCAGTACTTC. Residues: CASSPDSSYEQYF. The whole variable domain, filled in from reference TRBV18 and TRBJ2-7, reads NAGVMQNPRHLVRRRGQEARLRCSPMKGHSHVYWYRQLPEEGLKFMVYLQKENIIDESGMPKERFSAEFPKEGPSILRIQQVVRGDSAAYFCASSPDSSYEQYFGPGTRLTVT.

The gene calls are TRBV7-9 and TRBJ2-5; either TRBD1 or TRBD2 may fit D (5 bases each). The length of the CDR3 is 15 residues. The V end lost 4 bases, the J end lost 3 bases, and 15 bases lay between the germline ends. Germline assignment: CDR1 SEHNR and CDR2 FQNEAQ (reference sequence). The CDR3 DNA is TGTGCCAGCAGCTCCCAGGGACCGGTGAAAGAGACCCAGTACTTC. This sequence encodes CASSSQGPVKETQYF.

This chain links TRBV5-1 with TRBJ2-2; D possibly corresponds to TRBD1 (6 bases). From germline, CDR1 is SGHRS and CDR2 YFSETQ. V was cut by 4 bases and J by 4 bases, with 26 bases left in between. This CDR3 contains 19 residues. CDR3 sequence reads: CASSRFRETGRGTTGELFF. In DNA form, the CDR3 reads TGCGCCAGCAGCCGGTTTAGGGAAACGGGAAGGGGGACCACCGGGGAGCTGTTTTTT.

The genes are TRBV14 and TRBJ2-3, with D unresolved. Germline CDR1 is SGHDN and CDR2 is FVKESK. The CDR3 sequence is 13 residues long. The ends were cut back, 4 bases at V and 4 bases at J, with 9 bases in the middle. In DNA, the CDR3 is TGTGCCAGCAGCCCCCGAGGACCAGATACGCAGTATTTT. This encodes CASSPRGPDTQYF.

This clone appeared a single time. This chain uses TRBV29-1 with TRBJ2-7, with 13 bases that match TRBD2. Trimming cost V 7 bases and J 9 bases; bases outside gene matches: 12. Germline assignment: CDR1 SQVTM and CDR2 ANQGSEA. The CDR3 has 14 amino acids. The CDR3 is CSALETGLAGPQYF. For the CDR3, the DNA is TGCAGCGCGCTTGAAACGGGACTAGCGGGACCGCAGTACTTC.

The rearrangement uses TRBV25-1 and TRBJ1-1, with TRBD1 as a possible D gene (5 bases). The germline V and J ends were trimmed by 8 bases and 0 bases, with 19 bases remaining between them. Germline assignment: CDR1 MGHDK and CDR2 SYGVNS. This CDR3 region has 16 residues. The CDR3: CASSDPKGAMNTEAFF. The CDR3 nucleotides read TGTGCCAGCTCGGACCCCAAAGGGGCCATGAACACTGAAGCTTTCTTT.

The sample holds a few counts of this clone. V and J are TRBV28 and TRBJ1-2; D is ambiguous. The length of the CDR3 is 14 residues. Between the trimmed V and J ends, which lost 8 bases and 4 bases, there was a span of 17 bases. Germline CDR1 and CDR2: MDHEN and SYDVKM. In DNA, the CDR3 is TGTGCCAGCCGGGCGGACCTTGATGTCTATGGCTACACCTTC. Encoded protein: CASRADLDVYGYTF.

The chain has TRBV5-1 and TRBJ2-7; D not resolved. The CDR3 length is 14 residues. CDR1 is SGHRS, CDR2 YFSETQ, per germline. V was shortened by 4 bases and J by 2 bases, with 13 bases between the two germline ends. The CDR3 DNA reads as TGCGCCAGCAGCCAAGGACCGGGCCCCTACGAGCAGTACTTC. It translates to CASSQGPGPYEQYF.

The chain combines TRBV30 with TRBJ1-5, with D maybe TRBD1 (5 bases). Germline V gene lookup returns CDR1 GTSNPN and CDR2 SVGIG (reference sequence). The germline V and J ends were trimmed by 5 bases and 3 bases, with 20 bases remaining between them. The CDR3 covers 16 residues. DNA of the CDR3: TGTGCCTGGTCGCGGGGGGTTAGGCGAGACAATCAGCCCCAGCATTTT. Protein product: CAWSRGVRRDNQPQHF.

The gene calls are TRBV5-1 and TRBJ2-6; D assignment may be TRBD1 or TRBD2 (7 bases each). The germline CDR1 and CDR2 sequences are SGHRS and YFSETQ. CDR3 length: 17 amino acids. The V end was cut by 1 base, the J end by 0 bases, with 11 bases between. CDR3 amino acids: CASSLTGDYSGANVLTF. The CDR3, as DNA: TGCGCCAGCAGCTTGACAGGGGACTACTCTGGGGCCAACGTCCTGACTTTC.

The V gene is TRBV19, the J gene TRBJ2-5, with D possibly called TRBD1 or TRBD2 (5 bases each). There are 15 residues in the CDR3. Germline V gene sequence: CDR1 LNHDA, CDR2 SQIVND (reference sequence). With 4 bases removed from V and 1 base from J, the gap between germline ends came to 13 bases. Here the CDR3 DNA reads TGTGCCAGTAGTAGAGGGGATCTAGGCCAAGAGACCCAGTACTTC. Amino acids: CASSRGDLGQETQYF. Using reference TRBV19 and TRBJ2-5 for the parts outside the CDR3, the full variable domain is DGGITQSPKYLFRKEGQNVTLSCEQNLNHDAMYWYRQDPGQGLRLIYYSQIVNDFQKGDIAEGYSVSREKKESFPLTVTSAQKNPTAFYLCASSRGDLGQETQYFGPGTRLLVL.

This clone was counted a single time. The same CDR3 can be traced to other DNA sequences in this sample. CDR3 sequence (DNA): TGTGCCAGCAGCCTAAGCGGGAGGGCCAATGAGCAGTTCTTC. Its protein product is CASSLSGRANEQFF. This chain connects TRBV9 to TRBJ2-1; 10 bases are shared with TRBD2. V was pared by 4 bases and J by 6 bases, with 4 bases of the junction left unmatched. The CDR3 runs to 14 residues. CDR1 is SGDLS, CDR2 YYNGEE, per germline.

This clone has a single count. V and J are TRBV18 and TRBJ2-7; a possible D gene is TRBD2 (7 bases). The CDR3 consists of 16 residues. Trimming removed 1 base from V and 0 bases from J, with 13 bases in between. Germline V gives CDR1 KGHSH, CDR2 LQKENI. The CDR3 sequence: CASSPLQGGSSYEQYF. The CDR3 DNA reads TGTGCCAGCTCACCACTACAGGGCGGGAGCTCCTACGAGCAGTACTTC. Complete variable domain (other parts from reference TRBV18 and TRBJ2-7): NAGVMQNPRHLVRRRGQEARLRCSPMKGHSHVYWYRQLPEEGLKFMVYLQKENIIDESGMPKERFSAEFPKEGPSILRIQQVVRGDSAAYFCASSPLQGGSSYEQYFGPGTRLTVT.

This chain joins TRBV5-1 and TRBJ1-2; perhaps TRBD1 as D (5 bases). Trimming shortened V by 2 bases and J by 5 bases, and 19 bases separated the two germline ends. Germline V lookup: CDR1 SGHRS, CDR2 YFSETQ. The CDR3 extends over 16 amino acids. The chain's CDR3 is CASSFRTSREDYGYTF. CDR3 nucleotides: TGCGCCAGCAGCTTTAGGACTTCCAGGGAAGATTATGGCTACACCTTC. Using reference TRBV5-1 and TRBJ1-2 for the parts outside the CDR3, the full variable domain is KAGVTQTPRYLIKTRGQQVTLSCSPISGHRSVSWYQQTPGQGLQFLFEYFSETQRNKGNFPGRFSGRQFSNSRSEMNVSTLELGDSALYLCASSFRTSREDYGYTFGSGTRLTVV.

The DNA for the CDR3 is TGTGCCAGCAGTTTTCGCAGTCTAGATGGCTACACCTTC. Its translation: CASSFRSLDGYTF. The rearrangement uses TRBV28 and TRBJ1-2; D gene unclear. Trimming removed 3 bases at V and 6 bases at J, with 11 bases between. This CDR3 spans 13 amino acids. The germline gives CDR1 MDHEN, CDR2 SYDVKM.

This chain links TRBV7-9 with TRBJ2-5, with a tentative D call TRBD1 (6 bases). The germline V gene encodes CDR1 SEHNR and CDR2 FQNEAQ (reference sequence). CDR3 length equals 15 residues. V gave up 0 bases and J gave up 3 bases, with 11 bases separating them. The CDR3 protein is CASSLAGSGEETQYF. The CDR3 nucleotides read TGTGCCAGCAGCTTAGCAGGGTCAGGGGAAGAGACCCAGTACTTC.

The chain links TRBV7-9 to TRBJ2-7; TRBD2 matches 9 bases. The germline gives CDR1 SEHNR, CDR2 FQNEAQ (reference sequence). The CDR3 has 14 amino acids. The V segment lost 3 bases and the J segment 6 bases; nucleotides outside the gene matches: 6. The CDR3 protein is CASSFAGGRSEQYF. The DNA of the CDR3 is TGTGCCAGCAGCTTCGCGGGGGGGCGAAGCGAGCAGTACTTC. Complete variable domain (other parts from reference TRBV7-9 and TRBJ2-7): DTGVSQNPRHKITKRGQNVTFRCDPISEHNRLYWYRQTLGQGPEFLTYFQNEAQLEKSRLLSDRFSAERPKGSFSTLEIQRTEQGDSAMYLCASSFAGGRSEQYFGPGTRLTVT.

The chain is built from TRBV5-1 and TRBJ1-2; no definite D call. The germline V gene encodes CDR1 SGHRS and CDR2 YFSETQ. V was trimmed by 0 bases and J by 8 bases, leaving 14 bases between them. The CDR3 is 14 residues long. DNA of the CDR3: TGCGCCAGCAGCTTGGAGGTCTCCACGGGGGGCTACACCTTC. It specifies CASSLEVSTGGYTF.